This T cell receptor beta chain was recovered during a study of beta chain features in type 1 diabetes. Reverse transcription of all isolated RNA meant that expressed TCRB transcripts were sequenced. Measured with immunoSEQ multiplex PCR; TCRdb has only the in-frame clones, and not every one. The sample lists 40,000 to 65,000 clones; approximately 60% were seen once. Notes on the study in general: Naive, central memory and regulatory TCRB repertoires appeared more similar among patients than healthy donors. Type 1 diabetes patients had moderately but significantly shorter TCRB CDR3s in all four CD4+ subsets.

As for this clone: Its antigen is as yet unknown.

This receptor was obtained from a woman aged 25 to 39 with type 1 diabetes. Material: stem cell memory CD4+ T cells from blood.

The CDR3, as DNA: TGTGCCAGCAGTAGTCAGGGGGACGAGGGTCAGCCCCAGCATTTT. Amino acid sequence: CASSSQGDEGQPQHF. V is TRBV2 and J is TRBJ1-5, with 7 bases fitting TRBD1. This CDR3 has 15 residues. Germline CDR1 SNHLY, CDR2 FYNNEI. The V segment lost 5 bases and the J segment 6 bases; nucleotides outside the gene matches: 10.